This is a list of T cell receptor beta chains from one sample in a study of CD8 T cells in Susac syndrome. TCRdb used MiXCR to reprocess the immunoSEQ multiplex PCR reads, holding one entry per CDR3 protein. The sample holds 150,000 or so distinct CDR3 sequences; around 92% are singletons and the top ten take 0.065% to 0.085%. Sequencing was carried out using CD4+ T cells from PBMCs. The origin of the receptors is a human donor in good health. Each CDR3 is given with its conserved first and last residue. The D gene is left open where the match is weak. Size values are once, few and many counts, or a class for expanded clones, and some rows have none.

TRBV20-1	.	TRBD2	TRBJ2-1	CSAPTSGGAGEQFF	TGCAGTGCGCCGACTAGCGGGGGGGCCGGCGAGCAGTTCTTC
TRBV7-2	.	.	TRBJ2-4	CASSLAGGGIQYF	TGTGCCAGCAGCTTAGCAGGAGGAGGCATTCAGTACTTC
TRBV3-1	.	.	TRBJ2-7	CASSHDRAPLYEQYF	TGTGCCAGCAGCCACGATAGGGCCCCCTTATACGAGCAGTACTTC
TRBV2	.	.	TRBJ1-1	CASTGRPNTEAFF	TGTGCCAGCACGGGCAGGCCGAACACTGAAGCTTTCTTT
TRBV28	.	TRBD2	TRBJ2-7	CASSRGGLPYEQYF	TGTGCCAGCAGCCGCGGGGGGCTACCTTACGAGCAGTACTTC
TRBV7-2	.	.	TRBJ2-7	CASSLWDTYEQYF	TGTGCCAGCAGCTTATGGGACACCTACGAGCAGTACTTC
TRBV24-1	.	.	TRBJ2-5	CATSDQGFQETQYF	TGTGCCACCAGTGATCAGGGCTTCCAAGAGACCCAGTACTTC
TRBV11-2	.	TRBD2	TRBJ2-1	CASSPRTSGRNEQFF	TGTGCCAGCAGCCCCAGGACTAGCGGGAGGAATGAGCAGTTCTTC
TRBV10-1	.	TRBD2	TRBJ2-2	CASRTSVFETGELFF	TGCGCCAGCAGAACTAGCGTATTCGAAACCGGGGAGCTGTTTTTT
TRBV18	.	.	TRBJ1-4	CASSPPSRGVTEKLFF	TGTGCCAGCTCACCACCCTCCCGGGGGGTTACTGAAAAACTGTTTTTT
TRBV5-1	.	.	TRBJ2-2	CASSSTRNTGELFF	TGCGCCAGCAGCTCTACGAGGAACACCGGGGAGCTGTTTTTT
TRBV14	once	TRBD2	TRBJ2-1	CASSRLANEQFF	TGTGCCAGCAGCCGACTAGCCAATGAGCAGTTCTTC
TRBV4-3	.	TRBD1	TRBJ1-1	CASSHTGTGPIAFF	TGCGCCAGCAGCCACACCGGGACAGGGCCAATAGCTTTCTTT
TRBV20-1	.	.	TRBJ2-5	CSAREGTRETQYF	TGCAGTGCTAGAGAGGGGACACGAGAGACCCAGTACTTC
TRBV5-1	.	.	TRBJ2-6	CASSPTGNSGANVLTF	TGCGCCAGCAGCCCCACAGGGAACTCTGGGGCCAACGTCCTGACTTTC
TRBV3-1	.	TRBD1	TRBJ2-1	CASSQEATGYLVIYNEQFF	TGTGCCAGCAGCCAAGAGGCGACAGGGTACCTAGTAATTTACAATGAGCAGTTCTTC
TRBV10-1	.	.	TRBJ1-1	CASSERAGSAFF	TGCGCCAGCAGTGAGCGGGCAGGCTCTGCTTTCTTT
TRBV5-1	.	.	TRBJ2-7	CASSLNQGPYEQYF	TGCGCCAGCAGCTTGAATCAGGGACCCTACGAGCAGTACTTC
TRBV6-2/TRBV6-3	few	.	TRBJ2-7	CASSYRVREQYF	TGTGCCAGCAGTTATCGAGTCCGCGAGCAGTACTTC
TRBV12-3/TRBV12-4	.	TRBD1	TRBJ1-1	CASSFDRGRTEAFF	TGTGCCAGCAGTTTTGACAGGGGTAGAACTGAAGCTTTCTTT
TRBV29-1	.	.	TRBJ1-1	CSVARRDTEAFF	TGCAGCGTTGCTCGGCGGGACACTGAAGCTTTCTTT
TRBV6-5	.	.	TRBJ1-1	CASSYWAVTAMNTEAFF	TGTGCCAGCAGTTACTGGGCAGTGACAGCCATGAACACTGAAGCTTTCTTT
TRBV4-3	.	TRBD1	TRBJ1-5	CASSKRTGQNQPQHF	TGCGCCAGCAGCAAGCGGACAGGACAAAATCAGCCCCAGCATTTT
TRBV12-3/TRBV12-4	.	TRBD2	TRBJ2-5	CASGGIAGGETQYF	TGTGCCAGCGGGGGAATAGCGGGGGGGGAGACCCAGTACTTC
TRBV11-2	few	.	TRBJ2-5	CASRRRASWGETQYF	TGTGCCAGCAGGAGACGGGCCTCATGGGGGGAGACCCAGTACTTC
TRBV14	.	TRBD1	TRBJ1-4	CASSYRGGEKLFF	TGTGCCAGCAGCTACAGGGGAGGAGAAAAACTGTTTTTT
TRBV5-1	.	TRBD2	TRBJ2-7	CASSRSGTRTSGTTYEQYF	TGCGCCAGCAGCAGGAGTGGGACCCGGACTAGCGGGACGACCTACGAGCAGTACTTC